This T cell receptor beta chain stems from a study of technical replicates of blood from a handful of donors. The germline V gene encodes CDR1 LGHNA and CDR2 YSLEER. CDR3 length equals 14 residues. With V trimmed by 4 bases and J by 7 bases, 5 bases remained unmatched. TCRdb's table, derived via immunoSEQ multiplex PCR, lists solely in-frame clones and lacks some. Here the sample spans around 73,000 clones, roughly 90% being singletons. The clonotype comes from a human donor in good health. Some clones in this sample may be carry-over from other donors' samples. This chain joins TRBV4-3 and TRBJ1-5; 9 bases line up with TRBD1. Sequencing input: PBMCs. DNA for the CDR3: TGCGCCAGCAGCCCTAACAGGGGGCCGCAGCCCCAGCATTTT. Translation: CASSPNRGPQPQHF.